Below are 26 T cell receptor beta chains sequenced from a single sample in a study of Graves' ophthalmopathy and Graves' hyperthyroidism. Amplified TCR beta CDR3 regions were obtained using RNA transcripts as template. An opening RT-PCR round employed HTBI primers and preceded a second-round multiplex PCR. Each CDR3 protein gets one entry after TCRdb re-called the multiplex PCR reads with MiXCR. The table lists some 380,000 distinct CDR3 sequences, 15% of them singletons. Sequenced sample: peripheral blood. Receptors originate from a woman under 30 with stable Graves' hyperthyroidism.

This clonotype occurred many times. The chain combines TRBV6-2 or TRBV6-3 with TRBJ2-4, with D unresolved. Germline V gene data show CDR1 as MNHEY and CDR2 as SVGEGT. The CDR3 length is 13 residues. Trimming cost V 9 bases and J 5 bases, with 14 bases left between them. DNA for the CDR3: TGTGCCAGTCTGAACCGACTCCAAAACATTCAGTACTTC. Protein product: CASLNRLQNIQYF.

Ten or more counts support this clonotype. The V call is TRBV6-1, the J call TRBJ2-2, with 8 bases fitting TRBD2. Trimming cost V 4 bases and J 0 bases; bases outside gene matches: 4. The CDR3 is 16 residues long. Germline CDR1 is MNHNS and CDR2 is SASEGT. CDR3 residues: CASSALAGTNTGELFF. CDR3 bases: TGTGCCAGCAGTGCCTTAGCGGGGACGAACACCGGGGAGCTGTTTTTT.

This clonotype came up many times. This sequence joins TRBV25-1 and TRBJ1-2, with 10 bases lining up with TRBD1. Germline V gene data show CDR1 as MGHDK and CDR2 as SYGVNS. The junction had 3 bases not matched to a gene; V was cut back by 3 bases and J by 2 bases. The CDR3 has 15 residues. The CDR3: CASSELGQGNYGYTF. CDR3 bases: TGTGCCAGCAGTGAGTTGGGACAGGGGAACTATGGCTACACCTTC.

This clonotype was detected ten times or more. The chain joins TRBV7-6 to TRBJ2-7, with TRBD2 matching 8 bases. The V segment lost 2 bases and the J segment 3 bases; nucleotides outside the gene matches: 9. Per germline, CDR1 SGHVS and CDR2 FNYEAQ. The CDR3 sequence is 16 residues long. The CDR3 bases are TGTGCCAGCAGCTTACGGGGGCGCGGGGGGAACTACGAGCAGTACTTC. Its protein is CASSLRGRGGNYEQYF. The whole variable domain, remainder taken from reference TRBV7-6 and TRBJ2-7, is GAGVSQSPRYKVTKRGQDVALRCDPISGHVSLYWYRQALGQGPEFLTYFNYEAQQDKSGLPNDRFSAERPEGSISTLTIQRTEQRDSAMYRCASSLRGRGGNYEQYFGPGTRLTVT.

This sequence joins TRBV29-1 and TRBJ1-2; 8 bases fit TRBD1. In germline, CDR1 is SQVTM, CDR2 ANQGSEA. The CDR3 is made up of 15 amino acids. V lost 0 bases to trimming and J lost 4 bases; unmatched junction nucleotides: 7. CDR3 bases: TGCAGCGTTGAAGATCGCCAGGGGGCCCCCTATGGCTACACCTTC. The encoded protein is CSVEDRQGAPYGYTF. The full variable domain, its missing parts supplied by reference TRBV29-1 and TRBJ1-2, is SAVISQKPSRDICQRGTSLTIQCQVDSQVTMMFWYRQQPGQSLTLIATANQGSEATYESGFVIDKFPISRPNLTFSTLTVSNMSPEDSSIYLCSVEDRQGAPYGYTFGSGTRLTVV.

This clonotype was detected ten times or more. The rearrangement links TRBV6-1 to TRBJ1-2, with 7 bases matching TRBD1. CDR1 is MNHNS, CDR2 SASEGT, per germline. V lost 6 bases and J lost 8; bases outside the gene matches: 9. This CDR3 region has 13 residues. CDR3 coding DNA: TGTGCCAGCAGCCCGGGTAGGGGGCTCGGCTACACCTTC. Encoded protein: CASSPGRGLGYTF.

This clonotype was seen many times. The rearrangement links TRBV7-3 to TRBJ2-1, with 9 bases aligning to TRBD2. Per germline, CDR1 SGHTA and CDR2 FQGTGA. V lost 1 base, J lost 10 bases, and 8 bases stayed unmatched. The CDR3 length is 15 residues. CDR3 sequence reads: CASSLRLAGREEQFF. CDR3 nucleotides: TGTGCCAGCAGCTTAAGGCTAGCGGGGAGGGAAGAGCAGTTCTTC.

This clonotype was detected ten times or more. V gene TRBV20-1 combines with J gene TRBJ1-1; D is ambiguous. From germline, CDR1 is DFQATT and CDR2 SNEGSKA (reference sequence). The CDR3 has 14 residues. Trimming shortened V by 0 bases and J by 8 bases, and 16 bases separated the two germline ends. For the CDR3, the DNA is TGCAGTGCTAGAGATCTGAGTCACCCGCGAGAAGCTTTCTTT. Translated, it gives CSARDLSHPREAFF.

This clonotype was seen repeatedly, ten times or more. The chain joins TRBV19 to TRBJ1-5, with D unresolved. CDR1 and CDR2 from the germline V gene are LNHDA and SQIVND (reference sequence). With 3 bases removed from V and 2 bases from J, the gap between germline ends came to 11 bases. The CDR3 consists of 15 residues. The DNA for the CDR3 is TGTGCCAGTAGTATTACTCGTAGCGGCAATCAGCCCCAGCATTTT. It translates to CASSITRSGNQPQHF.

This clonotype has more than one count but fewer than ten. This chain uses TRBV12-3 or TRBV12-4 with TRBJ2-7, with TRBD2 identical over 7 bases. The CDR3 is 15 amino acids. V lost 3 bases to trimming and J lost 2 bases; unmatched junction nucleotides: 7. The CDR3 region has the DNA TGTGCCAGCAGTTTGTCCGTCCGGGGGGCCTACGAGCAGTACTTC. Translated, it gives CASSLSVRGAYEQYF.

The rearrangement uses TRBV18 and TRBJ2-5, with D possibly being TRBD1 or TRBD2 (5 bases each). The V and J ends lost 0 bases and 1 base respectively, with 6 bases between them. CDR3 length: 14 amino acids. The V gene's germline CDR1 is KGHSH and CDR2 LQKENI. CDR3 in amino acids: CASSPPGAQETQYF. As DNA, the CDR3 is TGTGCCAGCTCACCACCCGGGGCCCAAGAGACCCAGTACTTC.

This clonotype was observed many times. The J gene is TRBJ1-2, the V gene TRBV5-5; D uncertain. The V gene's germline CDR1 is SGHKS and CDR2 YYEKEE (reference sequence). The CDR3 has 14 amino acids. V lost 0 bases and J lost 4, with 10 bases in between. As DNA, the CDR3 is TGTGCCAGCAGCTTGGATGGAGGCCTCTATGGCTACACCTTC. Translated: CASSLDGGLYGYTF.

This clonotype showed up many times. Written as DNA, the CDR3 is TGTGCCAGCAGTTACCAGACGGGAAACATTCAGTACTTC. The encoded protein is CASSYQTGNIQYF. The chain uses TRBV6-2 or TRBV6-3 and TRBJ2-4, with no clear D. This CDR3 is 13 amino acids long. V lost 2 bases and J 6 bases, leaving 8 bases between the germline ends. The V gene's germline CDR1 is MNHEY and CDR2 SVGEGT.

This clonotype was detected ten times or more. The chain uses TRBV6-2 or TRBV6-3 and TRBJ1-2; D unresolved. Germline lookup yields CDR1 MNHEY and CDR2 SVGEGT. This CDR3 spans 13 amino acids. V was shortened by 6 bases and J by 1 base, with 9 bases between the two germline ends. The CDR3 coding sequence is TGTGCCAGCAGCCTACACCTTAACTATGGCTACACCTTC. It codes for CASSLHLNYGYTF.

This clonotype was observed at least ten times. V gene TRBV2 combines with J gene TRBJ1-5; 8 nucleotides align to TRBD1. V trimming: 11 bases; J trimming: 4 bases; junction bases outside the gene matches: 7. The germline gives CDR1 SNHLY, CDR2 FYNNEI. CDR3 length: 13 residues. The CDR3 nucleotides are TGTGCCGGTGGACAGGGACGAAATCAGCCCCAGCATTTT. Its translation: CAGGQGRNQPQHF.

This clonotype was counted only a few times. For the CDR3, the DNA is TGTGCCAGCAGCCAAGAGGGCCGGACGGGACGTGGATGGCACACTGAAGCTTTCTTT. Amino acids: CASSQEGRTGRGWHTEAFF. The V gene is TRBV4-2, the J gene TRBJ1-1, with D tentatively TRBD1 (5 bases). The V gene's germline CDR1 is LGHNA and CDR2 YNFKEQ. The germline V and J ends were trimmed by 0 bases and 3 bases, with 23 bases remaining between them. The CDR3 contains 19 residues.

This clonotype was recorded many times. The rearrangement joins TRBV7-2 to TRBJ1-2, with a weak D call TRBD1 (5 bases). Germline V gene lookup returns CDR1 SGHTA and CDR2 FQGNSA. This CDR3 contains 13 residues. Trimming pared 1 base from V and 9 bases from J, leaving 12 bases between. The CDR3 DNA reads TGTGCCAGCAGCTTAGGTGGGGGTTGGAGCTACACCTTC. Its translation is CASSLGGGWSYTF.

There are many counts of this clonotype. The rearrangement uses TRBV11-2 and TRBJ2-2; tentatively, D is TRBD2 (5 bases). The CDR3 loop spans 17 amino acids. V was clipped by 2 bases and J by 3 bases, with 16 bases between them. CDR1 SGHAT and CDR2 FQNNGV come from the germline V gene. The CDR3 spells CASSLIPPAGHTGELFF. CDR3 nucleotides: TGTGCCAGCAGCTTAATCCCCCCGGCGGGCCACACCGGGGAGCTGTTTTTT.

This clonotype has ten or more counts. V usage is TRBV2 and J usage is TRBJ1-2; 7 bases match TRBD1. V gave up 6 bases and J gave up 5 bases; unmatched junction bases: 12. Germline CDR1 is SNHLY and CDR2 is FYNNEI. The CDR3 covers 15 residues. The CDR3 protein is CASSQSHRGGYGYTF. The CDR3 DNA sequence: TGTGCCAGCAGCCAGAGCCACAGGGGTGGGTATGGCTACACCTTC. The full variable domain, rest sourced from reference TRBV2 and TRBJ1-2, is EPEVTQTPSHQVTQMGQEVILRCVPISNHLYFYWYRQILGQKVEFLVSFYNNEISEKSEIFDDQFSVERPDGSNFTLKIRSTKLEDSAMYFCASSQSHRGGYGYTFGSGTRLTVV.

This clonotype was seen repeatedly, ten times or more. The chain combines TRBV6-5 with TRBJ2-7; D possibly corresponds to TRBD1 (6 bases). There are 15 residues in the CDR3. The germline V gene has CDR1 MNHEY and CDR2 SVGAGI. V lost 0 bases and J 5 bases, leaving 14 bases between the germline ends. The CDR3 protein is CASSYSVGGDHEQYF. CDR3 nucleotide sequence: TGTGCCAGCAGTTACTCCGTAGGGGGAGATCACGAGCAGTACTTC.

This clonotype was seen ten or more times. J is TRBJ2-2 and V is TRBV6-1; weak D call: TRBD2 (5 bases). CDR3 length equals 14 residues. Germline CDR1 is MNHNS and CDR2 is SASEGT. V was trimmed by 10 bases and J by 6 bases, leaving 18 bases between them. Written as DNA, the CDR3 is TGTGCCACCCAAGGAGGCCCCCGGGCCGGGGAGCTGTTTTTT. It translates to CATQGGPRAGELFF.

The chain employs TRBV6-2 or TRBV6-3 and TRBJ2-2; 8 nucleotides align to TRBD1. With V trimmed by 3 bases and J by 7 bases, 4 bases remained unmatched. CDR1 MNHEY and CDR2 SVGEGT come from the germline V gene. This CDR3 has 14 amino acids. CDR3 sequence (DNA): TGTGCCAGCAGTTATCAGGGGGCGGTCGGGGAGCTGTTTTTT. Amino acid sequence: CASSYQGAVGELFF.

In its sample, this clonotype was seen many times. This rearrangement joins TRBV19 to TRBJ1-1, with 9 bases fitting TRBD1. Germline-derived CDR1 and CDR2 are LNHDA and SQIVND (reference sequence). CDR3 length equals 14 residues. J gave up 5 bases and V 4 bases, and 5 bases lay outside the gene matches. CDR3 coding DNA: TGTGCCAGTAGTAACCGACAGGGGGGGACTGAAGCTTTCTTT. Residues: CASSNRQGGTEAFF.

A remark on this clonotype: Lacking the conserved final phenylalanine or tryptophan, this CDR3 likely reflects a read error. The rearrangement joins TRBV20-1 to TRBJ1-5; D may be TRBD1 (5 bases). CDR3 length: 12 residues. Germline assignment: CDR1 DFQATT and CDR2 SNEGSKA (reference sequence). V gave up 6 bases and J gave up 2 bases, with 8 bases separating them. The CDR3: CSAARGNQPQHV. In nucleotides, the CDR3 is TGCAGTGCGGCCAGGGGCAATCAGCCCCAGCATGTT.

This clonotype was seen at least ten times. This chain uses TRBV5-1 with TRBJ2-7; 11 bases are a match to TRBD1. V was pared by 0 bases and J by 5 bases, with 4 bases of the junction left unmatched. Germline CDR1 and CDR2: SGHRS and YFSETQ. The CDR3 runs to 15 residues. Here the CDR3 DNA reads TGCGCCAGCAGCTTGGTAAAGGGACAGGGGGACGAGCAGTACTTC. The encoded protein is CASSLVKGQGDEQYF.

This clonotype was detected ten times or more. The J gene is TRBJ2-7, the V gene TRBV7-8; TRBD1 might be the D (6 bases). CDR3 length: 14 amino acids. V was shortened by 4 bases and J by 3 bases, with 13 bases between the two germline ends. Germline CDR1 reads SGHVS; CDR2 reads FQNEAQ. CDR3 nucleotide sequence: TGTGCCAGCAGCTCCTCAGGACAGTACTACGAGCAGTACTTC. It is translated as CASSSSGQYYEQYF.